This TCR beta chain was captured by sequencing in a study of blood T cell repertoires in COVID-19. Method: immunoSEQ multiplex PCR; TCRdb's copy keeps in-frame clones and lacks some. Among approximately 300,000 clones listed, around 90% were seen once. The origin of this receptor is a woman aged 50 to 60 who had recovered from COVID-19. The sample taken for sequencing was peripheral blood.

This chain's CDR3 is CASSLDGASGGAGGYTF. In nucleotides, the CDR3 is TGCGCCAGCAGCTTGGATGGGGCGTCAGGCGGGGCCGGTGGCTACACCTTC. The chain combines TRBV5-1 with TRBJ1-2; D possibly corresponds to TRBD1 (5 bases). The CDR3 length is 17 residues. Germline CDR1 SGHRS, CDR2 YFSETQ. V was cut by 0 bases and J by 7 bases, with 22 bases left in between.